Listed below are T cell receptor beta chains from one sample, sequenced in a study of identical twins. TCRdb recomputed calls from the 5' RACE reads with MiXCR, one row per CDR3 protein. The sample yields 700,000 or so distinct CDR3 sequences, over 20% seen once. The same data also went into a second study, on T cells expressing NK-cell markers.

Source material: PBMCs. The receptors here all came from a young woman in good health. CDR3s include the opening cysteine and the closing phenylalanine or tryptophan. The order of the fields is V gene, D gene, J gene, clone size, CDR3 protein, CDR3 DNA. The D gene is left open where the match is weak. Not every row has a clone size; where given, it reads once, few, many or a size class.

>TRBV6-5|NA|TRBJ1-2|few
CASSYGGRGYTF
TGTGCCAGCAGTTACGGGGGGCGCGGCTACACCTTC
>TRBV6-2/TRBV6-3|NA|TRBJ1-4|many
CASSYTADGLQKLFF
TGTGCCAGCAGTTACACCGCGGACGGATTACAAAAACTGTTTTTT
>TRBV5-1|TRBD2|TRBJ2-3|many
CASTTSGSTDTQYF
TGCGCCAGCACGACTAGCGGGAGCACAGATACGCAGTATTTT
>TRBV10-2|NA|TRBJ2-1|NA
CASSESSVRRTAYNEQFF
TGCGCCAGCAGTGAGTCCTCGGTGAGGAGGACCGCCTACAATGAGCAGTTCTTC
>TRBV5-1|NA|TRBJ2-3|NA
CASFLEGEDTQYF
TGCGCCAGCTTCCTAGAAGGTGAAGATACGCAGTATTTT
>TRBV5-1|TRBD1|TRBJ2-2|many
CASSKSGQANTGELFF
TGCGCCAGCAGCAAGTCGGGACAGGCGAACACCGGGGAGCTGTTTTTT
>TRBV20-1|TRBD2|TRBJ2-7|few
CSARLAGVLEQYF
TGCAGTGCTCGACTAGCGGGGGTCCTGGAGCAGTACTTC
>TRBV12-3/TRBV12-4|NA|TRBJ2-7|many
CASTPALSYEQYF
TGTGCCAGCACCCCCGCCCTATCCTACGAGCAGTACTTC
>TRBV29-1|NA|TRBJ1-4|NA
CSVEDRGSEKLFF
TGCAGCGTTGAAGACAGGGGCAGCGAAAAACTGTTTTTT
>TRBV7-2|TRBD1|TRBJ2-7|NA
CASSLRDRFYEQYF
TGTGCCAGCAGCTTGAGGGACAGATTCTACGAGCAGTACTTC
>TRBV6-1|NA|TRBJ1-1|NA
CASLDQYGSSKPEAFF
TGTGCCTCACTCGACCAATACGGGTCCTCGAAACCTGAAGCTTTCTTT
>TRBV2|TRBD1|TRBJ2-7|NA
CASSERDRASYEQYF
TGTGCCAGCAGTGAAAGGGACAGGGCATCCTACGAGCAGTACTTC
>TRBV12-3/TRBV12-4|NA|TRBJ2-1|few
CASSLRRGNEQFF
TGTGCCAGCAGTCTCCGCCGTGGCAATGAGCAGTTCTTC
>TRBV7-2|NA|TRBJ2-5|NA
CASSLRDRQYF
TGTGCCAGCAGCCTTCGAGATAGACAGTACTTC
>TRBV10-3|NA|TRBJ2-7|few
CAIMGGGADEQYF
TGTGCCATCATGGGAGGGGGCGCCGACGAGCAGTACTTC
>TRBV12-3/TRBV12-4|TRBD1|TRBJ2-1|NA
CASRQRDRGPNEQFF
TGTGCCAGCAGGCAACGGGACAGGGGGCCAAATGAGCAGTTCTTC
>TRBV4-3|TRBD2|TRBJ2-2|few
CASSRDLSLAGGNTGELFF
TGCGCCAGCAGCCGAGACCTGTCGCTAGCGGGAGGAAACACCGGGGAGCTGTTTTTT
>TRBV19|TRBD1|TRBJ2-1|few
CATITGGNEQFF
TGTGCCACTATAACAGGGGGCAATGAGCAGTTCTTC
>TRBV15|NA|TRBJ2-5|NA
CATSREGLQETQYF
TGTGCCACCAGCAGAGAGGGACTTCAAGAGACCCAGTACTTC
>TRBV5-1|NA|TRBJ2-7|few
CASRPGPSYEQYF
TGCGCCAGCAGACCGGGTCCCTCCTACGAGCAGTACTTC
>TRBV20-1|NA|TRBJ1-1|NA
CSARGGGHTEAFF
TGCAGTGCTAGAGGTGGAGGGCACACTGAAGCTTTCTTT
>TRBV2|NA|TRBJ2-7|NA
CASSRRQTVDEQYF
TGTGCCAGCAGTCGCCGACAGACCGTAGACGAGCAGTACTTC
>TRBV9|NA|TRBJ2-7|NA
CASSVDAASGQYF
TGTGCCAGCAGCGTAGACGCGGCCTCCGGGCAGTACTTC
>TRBV12-3/TRBV12-4|NA|TRBJ2-5|many
CASTVGGQETQYF
TGTGCCAGCACCGTCGGCGGCCAAGAGACCCAGTACTTC
>TRBV7-2|NA|TRBJ2-5|many
CASSRPQETQYF
TGTGCCAGCAGCCGGCCCCAAGAGACCCAGTACTTC
>TRBV15|NA|TRBJ1-2|NA
CATSRLGGTDSYGYTF
TGTGCCACCAGCCGTCTGGGCGGGACGGATTCCTATGGCTACACCTTC
>TRBV20-1|TRBD2|TRBJ2-5|many
CSARTSLETQYF
TGCAGTGCTAGGACTAGCTTGGAGACCCAGTACTTC
>TRBV9|TRBD2|TRBJ2-1|few
CASSPSGRVNEQFF
TGTGCCAGCAGCCCCAGCGGGAGGGTTAATGAGCAGTTCTTC
>TRBV7-6|NA|TRBJ2-5|few
CASSLRSQGETQYF
TGTGCCAGCAGCTTAAGATCCCAGGGAGAGACCCAGTACTTC
>TRBV5-6|TRBD1|TRBJ2-1|few
CASSSTGVYYNEQFF
TGTGCCAGCAGCTCGACAGGGGTCTACTACAATGAGCAGTTCTTC
>TRBV4-1|NA|TRBJ2-2|NA
CASSQERLAIGPGELFF
TGCGCCAGCAGCCAAGAACGGTTAGCAATCGGGCCCGGGGAGCTGTTTTTT
>TRBV12-3/TRBV12-4|TRBD1|TRBJ2-7|once
CASSRYARDRGYEQYF
TGTGCCAGCAGCCGATACGCGAGGGACAGGGGGTACGAGCAGTACTTC
>TRBV12-3/TRBV12-4|NA|TRBJ2-7|NA
CASSRRAGKYEQYF
TGTGCCAGCAGCCGAAGGGCTGGAAAGTACGAGCAGTACTTC
>TRBV9|NA|TRBJ1-1|many
CASSVAPGDYTEAFF
TGTGCCAGCAGCGTAGCACCAGGGGATTACACTGAAGCTTTCTTT
>TRBV9|NA|TRBJ2-1|few
CASRQTGDNEQFF
TGTGCCAGCAGGCAAACGGGGGACAATGAGCAGTTCTTC
>TRBV29-1|NA|TRBJ2-2|many
CSVNRANTGELFF
TGCAGCGTTAACAGGGCGAACACCGGGGAGCTGTTTTTT
>TRBV9|NA|TRBJ2-7|NA
CASSVDLASWQYF
TGTGCCAGCAGCGTAGATCTGGCTAGTTGGCAGTACTTC